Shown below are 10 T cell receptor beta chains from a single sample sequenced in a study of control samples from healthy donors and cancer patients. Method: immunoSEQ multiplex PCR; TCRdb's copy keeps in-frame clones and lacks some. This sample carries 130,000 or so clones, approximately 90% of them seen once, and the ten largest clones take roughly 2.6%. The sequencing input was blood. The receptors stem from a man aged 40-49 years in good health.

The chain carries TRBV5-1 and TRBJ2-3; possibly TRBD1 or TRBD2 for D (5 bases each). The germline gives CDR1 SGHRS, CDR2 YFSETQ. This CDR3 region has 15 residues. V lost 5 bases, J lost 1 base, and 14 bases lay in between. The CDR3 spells CASRDMGVGTDTQYF. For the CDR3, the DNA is TGCGCCAGCAGGGACATGGGGGTCGGCACAGATACGCAGTATTTT. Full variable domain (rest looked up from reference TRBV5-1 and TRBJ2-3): KAGVTQTPRYLIKTRGQQVTLSCSPISGHRSVSWYQQTPGQGLQFLFEYFSETQRNKGNFPGRFSGRQFSNSRSEMNVSTLELGDSALYLCASRDMGVGTDTQYFGPGTRLTVL.

CDR3 region: CASSESVRRDRGNEQFF. DNA of the CDR3: TGTGCCAGCAGTGAATCGGTTCGCCGGGACAGGGGGAATGAGCAGTTCTTC. The V gene is TRBV6-1, the J gene TRBJ2-1, with 11 bases matching TRBD1. J gave up 7 bases and V 2 bases, and 10 bases lay outside the gene matches. Germline loops: CDR1 MNHNS, CDR2 SASEGT. The length of the CDR3 is 17 residues.

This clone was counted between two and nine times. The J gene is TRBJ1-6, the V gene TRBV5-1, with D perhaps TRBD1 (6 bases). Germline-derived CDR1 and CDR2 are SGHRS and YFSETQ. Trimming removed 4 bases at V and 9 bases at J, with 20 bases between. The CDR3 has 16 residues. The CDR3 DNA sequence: TGCGCCAGCAGCCCCCGGGACACCTCTGGGGGTTCACCCCTCCACTTT. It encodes CASSPRDTSGGSPLHF.

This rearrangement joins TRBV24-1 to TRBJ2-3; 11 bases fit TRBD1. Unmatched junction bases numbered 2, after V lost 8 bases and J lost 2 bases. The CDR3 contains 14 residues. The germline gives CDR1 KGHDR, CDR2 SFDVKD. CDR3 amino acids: CATKGQGDTDTQYF. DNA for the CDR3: TGTGCCACCAAGGGACAGGGGGACACAGATACGCAGTATTTT.

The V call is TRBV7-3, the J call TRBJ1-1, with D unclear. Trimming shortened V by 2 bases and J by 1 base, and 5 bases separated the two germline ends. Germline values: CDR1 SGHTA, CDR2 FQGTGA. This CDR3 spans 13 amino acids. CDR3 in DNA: TGTGCCAGCAGCTTATCTAGGAACACTGAAGCTTTCTTT. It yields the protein CASSLSRNTEAFF.

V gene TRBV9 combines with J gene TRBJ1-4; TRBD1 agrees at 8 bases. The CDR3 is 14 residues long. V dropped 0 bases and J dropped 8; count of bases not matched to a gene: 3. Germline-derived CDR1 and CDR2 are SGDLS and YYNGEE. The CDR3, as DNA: TGTGCCAGCAGCGTAGACAGGGGGAACGAAAAACTGTTTTTT. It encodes CASSVDRGNEKLFF.

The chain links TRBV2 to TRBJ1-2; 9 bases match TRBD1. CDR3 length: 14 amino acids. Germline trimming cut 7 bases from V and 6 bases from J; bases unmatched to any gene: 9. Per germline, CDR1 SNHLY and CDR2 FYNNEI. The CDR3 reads CASIFRDRVNGYTF. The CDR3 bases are TGTGCCAGCATCTTCCGGGACAGGGTAAATGGCTACACCTTC.

In DNA, the CDR3 is TGTGCCAGCACTGGGGAACCGAGGGGGAAACTGTTTTTT. It is translated as CASTGEPRGKLFF. The gene calls are TRBV2 and TRBJ1-4, with D maybe TRBD1 (6 bases). Trimming took 7 bases from V and 11 from J, leaving 17 bases between them. CDR3 length: 13 residues. Germline V lookup: CDR1 SNHLY, CDR2 FYNNEI.

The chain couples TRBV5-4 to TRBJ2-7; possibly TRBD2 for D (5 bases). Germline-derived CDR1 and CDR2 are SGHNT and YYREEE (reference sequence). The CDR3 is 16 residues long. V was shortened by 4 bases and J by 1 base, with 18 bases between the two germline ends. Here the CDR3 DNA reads TGTGCCAGCAGCCAACCCGGGGTGGGTCAATCCTACGAGCAGTACTTC. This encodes CASSQPGVGQSYEQYF.

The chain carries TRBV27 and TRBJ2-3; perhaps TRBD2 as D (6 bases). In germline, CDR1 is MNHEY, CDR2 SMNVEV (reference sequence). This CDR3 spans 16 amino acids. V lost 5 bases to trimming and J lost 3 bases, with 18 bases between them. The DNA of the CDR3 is TGTGCCAGCAGTGCGTGGAGGGGTGGGGGGACAGATACGCAGTATTTT. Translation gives CASSAWRGGGTDTQYF.